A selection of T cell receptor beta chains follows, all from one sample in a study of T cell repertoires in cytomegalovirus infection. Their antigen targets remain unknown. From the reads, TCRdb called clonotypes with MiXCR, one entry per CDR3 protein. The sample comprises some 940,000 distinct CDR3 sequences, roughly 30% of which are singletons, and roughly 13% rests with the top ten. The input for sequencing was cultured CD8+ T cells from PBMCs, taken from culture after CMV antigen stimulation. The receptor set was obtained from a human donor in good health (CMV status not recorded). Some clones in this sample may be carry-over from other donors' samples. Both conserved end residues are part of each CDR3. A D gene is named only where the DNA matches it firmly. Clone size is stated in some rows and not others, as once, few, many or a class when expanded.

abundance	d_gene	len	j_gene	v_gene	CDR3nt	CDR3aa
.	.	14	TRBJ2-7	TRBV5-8	TGTGCCAGCAGCTTAATCGGACAGCTCTACGAGCAGTACTTC	CASSLIGQLYEQYF
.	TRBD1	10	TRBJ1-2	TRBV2	TGTGCCAGCGGGGGACAGGCGCACTCCTTC	CASGGQAHSF
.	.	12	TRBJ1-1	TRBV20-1	TGCAGTGCTAGAGAAGGGCCCACGGACGCTTTCTTT	CSAREGPTDAFF
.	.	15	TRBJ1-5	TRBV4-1	TGCGCCAGCAGCCAACCCGGGGCCGACAATCAGCCCCAGCATTTT	CASSQPGADNQPQHF
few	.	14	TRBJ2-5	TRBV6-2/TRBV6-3	TGTGCCAGCAGCCGCCAGGGACGCTTCGTGGCCCAGTACTTC	CASSRQGRFVAQYF
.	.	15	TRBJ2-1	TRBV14	TGTGCCAGCAGCCTAGTACGAGGGGCGGGGAATGAGCAGTTCTTC	CASSLVRGAGNEQFF
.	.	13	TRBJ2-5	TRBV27	TGTGCCAGCAGTTGGGGGCTAGGGGAGACCCAGTACTTC	CASSWGLGETQYF
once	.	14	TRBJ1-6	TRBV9	TGTGCCAGCAGCGCCGAGGTCGGGAGTTCACCCCTCCACTTT	CASSAEVGSSPLHF
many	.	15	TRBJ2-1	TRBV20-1	TGCAGTGCTAGAGATCCAGGGGGGGTGGACAATGAGCAGTTCTTC	CSARDPGGVDNEQFF
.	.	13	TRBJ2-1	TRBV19	TGTGCCAGCCTTGACTGGGACCACAATGAGCAGTTCTTC	CASLDWDHNEQFF
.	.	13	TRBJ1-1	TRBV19	TGTGCCAGTAGTATAGGCAGAGGTGGTGAAGCTTTCTTT	CASSIGRGGEAFF
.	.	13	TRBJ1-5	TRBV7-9	TGTGCCAGCAGCGACCCAGAGGGTCAGCCCCAGCATTTT	CASSDPEGQPQHF
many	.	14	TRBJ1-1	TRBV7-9	TGTGCCAGCAGCTACCTAGATCGGAACACTGAAGCTTTCTTT	CASSYLDRNTEAFF
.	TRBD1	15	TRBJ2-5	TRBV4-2	TGTGCCAGCAGCGCACGGACAGGGGGAAAAGAGACCCAGTACTTC	CASSARTGGKETQYF
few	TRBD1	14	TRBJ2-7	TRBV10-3	TGTGCCATCAGTGATATGGGACAGGGTAACGAGCAGTACTTC	CAISDMGQGNEQYF
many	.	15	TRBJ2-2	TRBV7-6	TGTGCCAGCAGCTTAGAATGGGGAGATGCAGGGGAGCTGTTTTTT	CASSLEWGDAGELFF
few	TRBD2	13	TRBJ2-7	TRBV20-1	TGCAGTGCAGGCGGGGGGAACTCCTACGAGCAGTACTTC	CSAGGGNSYEQYF
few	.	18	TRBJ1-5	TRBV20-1	TGCAGTGCTAGAGATCCGAGGAGGAGGGAGGATAGCAATCAGCCCCAGCATTTT	CSARDPRRREDSNQPQHF
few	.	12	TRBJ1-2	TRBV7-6	TGTGCCAGCAGCACGCTTTTCGGTGGCTACACCTTC	CASSTLFGGYTF
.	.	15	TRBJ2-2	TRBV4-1	TGCGCCAGCAGCCGACGCGGGGTCCAGGTCGGGGAGCTGTTTTTT	CASSRRGVQVGELFF
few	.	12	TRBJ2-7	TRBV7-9	TGTGCCAGCAGCCCACGGGGGCTCGAGCAGTACTTC	CASSPRGLEQYF
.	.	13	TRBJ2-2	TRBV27	TGTGCCAACAGTTTCGGCAGGGGAGGGGAGCTGTTTTTT	CANSFGRGGELFF
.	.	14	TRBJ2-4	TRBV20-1	TGCAGTGCTAGACTTGCGCTAGGGGGAAACATTCAGTACTTC	CSARLALGGNIQYF
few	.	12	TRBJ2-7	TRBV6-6	TGTGCCAGCAGTTACGGCTACTACGAGCAGTACTTC	CASSYGYYEQYF
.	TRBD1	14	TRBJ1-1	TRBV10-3	TGTGCCATCAGCCAAACAGGGGGCAGGACTGAAGCTTTCTTT	CAISQTGGRTEAFF
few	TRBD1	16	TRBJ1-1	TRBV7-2	TGTGCCAGCAGCTTAGCCGCCGGACAGGGCCTCGTTGAAGCTTTCTTT	CASSLAAGQGLVEAFF
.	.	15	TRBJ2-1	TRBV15	TGTGCCACCAGCCTTCTAACCGGGCCCTACAATGAGCAGTTCTTC	CATSLLTGPYNEQFF
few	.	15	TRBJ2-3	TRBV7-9	TGTGCCAGCAGCCAGGACTTTGCTAGCGCAGATACGCAGTATTTT	CASSQDFASADTQYF
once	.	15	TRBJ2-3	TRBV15	TGTGCCACCAGCAGAGAACTGGGTATCACAGATACGCAGTATTTT	CATSRELGITDTQYF
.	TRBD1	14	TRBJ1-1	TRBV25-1	TGTGCCAGCAGTGCTGGGACAGGGGGCCCTGAAGCTTTCTTT	CASSAGTGGPEAFF
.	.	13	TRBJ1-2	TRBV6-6	TGTGCCGGGTGGGGGATCTCTAACTATGGCTACACCTTC	CAGWGISNYGYTF
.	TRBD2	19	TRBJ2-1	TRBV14	TGTGCCAGCAGCCAAGATTGGGGTAGCGGGGGACTCCTTAGGGATGAGCAGTTCTTC	CASSQDWGSGGLLRDEQFF
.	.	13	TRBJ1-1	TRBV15	TGTGCCACCAACAAGGCGGGACGTCCCGAAGCTTTCTTT	CATNKAGRPEAFF
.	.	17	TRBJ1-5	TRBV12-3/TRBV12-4	TGTGCCAGCAGTTTGAGCGAGGGAAGCTATAGCAATCAGCCCCAGCATTTT	CASSLSEGSYSNQPQHF
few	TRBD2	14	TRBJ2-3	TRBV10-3	TGTGCCATCAAAAGACTAGCGGGGGAAGATACGCAGTATTTT	CAIKRLAGEDTQYF